The entry below gives a single T cell receptor (beta chain) sequence along with its context. Antigen specificity is unknown. One junction end does not reproduce the germline sequence, and a read error may be involved. TCRdb ran MiXCR on the 5' RACE reads and lists one entry per CDR3 protein. The sample has more than 100,000 distinct CDR3 sequences, about a sixth seen once. This sample is drawn from a study of CD8 T cells in ankylosing spondylitis. Germline assignment: CDR1 LNHNV and CDR2 YYDKDF (reference sequence). The CDR3 extends over 11 amino acids. Study-level findings and limits: A TCR beta motif made of about 8 highly homologous variants seemed typical of ankylosing spondylitis blood.

The gene calls are TRBV15 and TRBJ1-1, with D hard to call. The sequence came from a male donor with ankylosing spondylitis. The specimen was blood, either unsorted or a sorted T cell fraction (not recorded which). The chain's CDR3 is CDTRTNTEAFF. The CDR3 bases are TGTGACACCAGGACGAACACTGAAGCTTTCTTT.